This T cell receptor (beta chain) was identified during a study of human T cells and chemical hapten exposure. Whole-study context: Skin of the upper inner arm, around 2 cm by around 2 cm, received 2% DPC for sensitization.

The library tagged each cDNA molecule with unique molecular identifiers. TCRdb ran MiXCR on the RACE reads and lists one entry per CDR3 protein. The data contain 80,000 to 95,000 distinct CDR3 sequences, approximately 11% of them singletons. Time point described: patch test 2, 6 weeks after DPC sensitization. Treatment specified: therapeutic diphenylcyclopropenone sensitization with weekly scalp DPC. Study-level results: After DPC sensitization, TCRs above 1 in 1000 frequency showed no change. Compared to controls, expanded TCRs made significantly more large clusters of similar CDR3s.

The V and J ends lost 0 bases and 0 bases respectively, with 12 bases between them. Germline CDR1 and CDR2: DFQATT and SNEGSKA (reference sequence). The CDR3 has 16 residues. This clonotype occurred a few times. What it binds is unknown. The input for sequencing was whole blood, taken in connection with sensitization to the hapten diphenylcyclopropenone (DPC). The chain couples TRBV20-1 to TRBJ2-1; maybe TRBD2 (6 bases). This receptor was taken from a man in his forties with alopecia areata. Some clones in this sample may be carry-over from other donors' samples. CDR3 residues: CSARDSGMSSYNEQFF. CDR3 in DNA: TGCAGTGCTAGAGATAGCGGTATGAGCTCCTACAATGAGCAGTTCTTC.